This TCR delta chain was sequenced during a study of γδ T cells in repeated Plasmodium falciparum infection. Study information: Over roughly 600 days, donors received four mosquito-bite P. falciparum NF54 infections. Some Malian samples span acute malaria episodes; others come from no-transmission periods. Study outcomes and limitations: Waves of new clonotype selection appeared after repeated controlled infections in Vdelta2-negative, largely Vdelta1+, gammadelta T cells.

The CDR3 length is 21 residues. CDR1 and CDR2 (germline): GEAIGNYY, EKD. V trimming: 3 bases; J trimming: 1 base; junction bases outside the gene matches: 23. Flow sorting of PBMC yielded separate Vgamma9/Vdelta2+ and Vdelta2-negative gammadelta T cell populations for bulk repertoire analysis. Concerning this clone itself: Its target is unknown. TCRdb pairs this DNA with a much larger clone's protein that differs at residue 9, likely a read error; the protein shown was translated from the DNA.

TCRdb reprocessed the multiplex PCR reads using CATT. The sample has about 51,000 delta-chain clones, about 2% seen once. Material for sequencing was gamma-delta T cells from blood. The V and J genes are TRDV2 and TRDJ1; 9 nucleotides match TRDD3. The J gene is absent in TCRdb and was assigned here via DNA matching to germline. The TCR sequence derives from a pool of human donors (malaria-infected and uninfected, not separated). This CDR3 reads CACDPLAFRTGDTGSTDKLIF. The CDR3 nucleotides read TGTGCCTGTGACCCGCTGGCCTTCCGCACTGGGGATACGGGGTCCACCGATAAACTCATCTTT.